This passage covers 7 T cell receptor beta chains from one sample sequenced in a study of beta chain features in type 1 diabetes. Study-level results: Patients with Type 1 diabetes showed moderately but significantly shorter TCRB CDR3s in all four CD4+ subsets.

Their target antigens are unknown. Sequenced material consisted of expressed TCRB transcripts (all of the isolated RNA was reverse transcribed). Sequencing was performed with immunoSEQ multiplex PCR; in TCRdb, only in-frame clones are kept and a portion is missing. The repertoire holds roughly 340,000 clones, approximately 12% seen once, with over 0.014% in the top ten. What was sequenced was naive CD4+ T cells from blood. The receptors originated from a woman aged 18-29 years with type 1 diabetes.

The chain recombines TRBV9 with TRBJ2-5; 7 positions match TRBD2. The junction had 7 bases not matched to a gene; V was cut back by 0 bases and J by 2 bases. This CDR3 has 16 amino acids. Per germline, CDR1 SGDLS and CDR2 YYNGEE. The CDR3 loop reads CASSVGLAFDQETQYF. In DNA, the CDR3 is TGTGCCAGCAGCGTAGGACTAGCCTTTGATCAAGAGACCCAGTACTTC.

J is TRBJ2-6 and V is TRBV2, with D possibly TRBD1 on 6 matching bases. This CDR3 spans 15 amino acids. Trimming left V 6 bases short and J 0 bases short, with 9 bases between. Germline CDR1 is SNHLY and CDR2 is FYNNEI. CDR3 protein: CASRDSPSGANVLTF. For the CDR3, the DNA is TGTGCCAGCAGGGACAGCCCCTCTGGGGCCAACGTCCTGACTTTC. Complete variable domain (other parts from reference TRBV2 and TRBJ2-6): EPEVTQTPSHQVTQMGQEVILRCVPISNHLYFYWYRQILGQKVEFLVSFYNNEISEKSEIFDDQFSVERPDGSNFTLKIRSTKLEDSAMYFCASRDSPSGANVLTFGAGSRLTVL.

This clone was recorded a few times. V usage is TRBV5-1 and J usage is TRBJ2-2; 12 positions match TRBD2. The CDR3 length is 19 residues. V gave up 5 bases and J gave up 6 bases; unmatched junction bases: 17. Germline V gene data show CDR1 as SGHRS and CDR2 as YFSETQ. The CDR3 DNA reads as TGCGCCAGCAGGCCCAGTGAGACTAGCGGGAGTCGGTTTCCCGGGGAGCTGTTTTTT. Protein: CASRPSETSGSRFPGELFF. The entire variable domain, with the rest obtained from reference TRBV5-1 and TRBJ2-2, is as follows: KAGVTQTPRYLIKTRGQQVTLSCSPISGHRSVSWYQQTPGQGLQFLFEYFSETQRNKGNFPGRFSGRQFSNSRSEMNVSTLELGDSALYLCASRPSETSGSRFPGELFFGEGSRLTVL.

The V and J genes are TRBV7-2 and TRBJ1-2; 12 positions agree with TRBD1. The length of the CDR3 is 15 residues. V gave up 3 bases and J gave up 5 bases; unmatched junction bases: 4. Germline values: CDR1 SGHTA, CDR2 FQGNSA. Here the CDR3 reads CASSLGTGGWYGYTF. The CDR3 coding sequence is TGTGCCAGCAGCTTGGGGACAGGGGGCTGGTATGGCTACACCTTC.

This clone was counted only a few times. V is TRBV7-9 and J is TRBJ2-1; maybe TRBD2 (7 bases). V lost 4 bases and J lost 8, with 24 bases in between. Germline CDR1 and CDR2: SEHNR and FQNEAQ (reference sequence). The CDR3 has 17 residues. In nucleotides, the CDR3 is TGTGCCAGCAGCTCCTCCGGGAGGAGGGGGGTCTTGGATGAGCAGTTCTTC. Translation gives CASSSSGRRGVLDEQFF.

V and J are TRBV6-6 and TRBJ2-7, with 7 bases aligning to TRBD1. Germline V CDR1 and CDR2: MNHNY, SVGAGI (reference sequence). V lost 4 bases to trimming and J lost 6 bases; unmatched junction nucleotides: 15. The CDR3 contains 16 residues. CDR3 DNA: TGTGCCAGCAGTTTCACACAATCCCGACAGGGCGTCGAGCAGTACTTC. This gives the protein CASSFTQSRQGVEQYF.

This sequence joins TRBV29-1 and TRBJ2-5; 10 nucleotides line up with TRBD1. Germline CDR1 is SQVTM and CDR2 is ANQGSEA. V shed 7 bases and J 4 bases; nucleotides not matched to a gene: 6. This CDR3 has 13 amino acids. The CDR3 sequence is CSAGRTGGETQYF. CDR3 DNA: TGCAGCGCTGGACGGACAGGGGGAGAGACCCAGTACTTC.